The 30 T cell receptor beta chains below come from one sample, sequenced in a study of blood T cell repertoires in COVID-19. Libraries were prepared by immunoSEQ multiplex PCR; TCRdb keeps only in-frame clonotypes and omits some of them. The sample gives around 100,000 clones, around 87% of which show up once; roughly 14% is in the top ten. The sequencing input was peripheral blood. The receptors were sampled from a human donor in a cohort sampled during active COVID-19.

This chain links TRBV15 with TRBJ1-2; TRBD1 agrees at 7 bases. The CDR3 is 15 residues long. J was trimmed by 6 bases and V by 0 bases; bases with no gene match: 7. CDR1 and CDR2 from the germline V gene are LNHNV and YYDKDF (reference sequence). In DNA form, the CDR3 reads TGTGCCACCAGCAGAGAAGCACAGGGGTTCGATGGCTACACCTTC. It translates to CATSREAQGFDGYTF.

The J gene is TRBJ2-2, the V gene TRBV2; a weak D match, TRBD1 (6 bases). The CDR3 has 16 amino acids. V was clipped by 4 bases and J by 6 bases, with 18 bases between them. CDR1 is SNHLY, CDR2 FYNNEI, per germline. The CDR3 protein is CASSVRGQGTAGELFF. The CDR3 region has the DNA TGTGCCAGCAGTGTCAGGGGCCAGGGTACGGCCGGGGAGCTGTTTTTT. Looking up the rest from reference TRBV2 and TRBJ2-2 gives the full variable domain: EPEVTQTPSHQVTQMGQEVILRCVPISNHLYFYWYRQILGQKVEFLVSFYNNEISEKSEIFDDQFSVERPDGSNFTLKIRSTKLEDSAMYFCASSVRGQGTAGELFFGEGSRLTVL.

The rearrangement joins TRBV2 to TRBJ1-4; TRBD1 agrees at 8 bases. From germline, CDR1 is SNHLY and CDR2 FYNNEI. The CDR3 totals 17 residues. The junction had 9 bases not matched to a gene; V was cut back by 6 bases and J by 0 bases. CDR3 in amino acids: CASRGPGDRSTNEKLFF. The DNA for the CDR3 is TGTGCCAGCAGGGGACCTGGGGACAGGTCAACTAATGAAAAACTGTTTTTT.

V is TRBV6-5 and J is TRBJ1-6; no reliable D call. The CDR3 has 14 amino acids. Germline CDR1 and CDR2: MNHEY and SVGAGI. Trimming took off 7 bases at V and 5 bases at J, with 12 bases between the two ends. CDR3 amino acids: CASTWSLNNSPLHF. CDR3 in DNA: TGTGCCAGCACCTGGAGTCTGAATAATTCACCCCTCCACTTT.

V is TRBV5-6 and J is TRBJ1-3; no reliable D call. CDR3 length equals 12 residues. The ends were cut back, 4 bases at V and 4 bases at J, with 6 bases in the middle. Germline lookup yields CDR1 SGHDT and CDR2 YYEEEE. Written as DNA, the CDR3 is TGTGCCAGCAGCGGAGACGGAAACACCATATATTTT. Amino acids: CASSGDGNTIYF. Looking up the rest from reference TRBV5-6 and TRBJ1-3 gives the full variable domain: DAGVTQSPTHLIKTRGQQVTLRCSPKSGHDTVSWYQQALGQGPQFIFQYYEEEERQRGNFPDRFSGHQFPNYSSELNVNALLLGDSALYLCASSGDGNTIYFGEGSWLTVV.

The gene calls are TRBV7-9 and TRBJ1-2, with 9 bases matching TRBD1. The CDR3 is 14 amino acids. The V segment lost 6 bases and the J segment 8 bases; nucleotides outside the gene matches: 10. CDR1 is SEHNR, CDR2 FQNEAQ, per germline (reference sequence). The CDR3 reads CASRPAGQGHGYTF. CDR3 DNA: TGTGCCAGCAGGCCCGCGGGACAGGGTCACGGCTACACCTTC.

V and J are TRBV4-1 and TRBJ2-7; the D gene is possibly TRBD1 (6 bases). Per the germline V gene, CDR1 is MGHRA and CDR2 is YSYEKL. V was clipped by 4 bases and J by 3 bases, with 16 bases between them. The CDR3 contains 15 residues. CDR3 amino acids: CASSRGTILGYEQYF. The CDR3 nucleotides read TGCGCCAGCAGCCGGGGGACAATCTTGGGCTACGAGCAGTACTTC.

This sequence joins TRBV4-1 and TRBJ2-2; 9 bases are a match to TRBD1. Looked up from germline, CDR1 is MGHRA and CDR2 is YSYEKL. Losses at the gene ends were 2 bases for V and 2 bases for J; bases not matched to a gene: 6. The CDR3 covers 17 residues. The CDR3 DNA follows: TGCGCCAGCAGCCAATGGGGGACAGGGAGTAACACCGGGGAGCTGTTTTTT. It translates to CASSQWGTGSNTGELFF.

This rearrangement joins TRBV19 to TRBJ2-7, with 7 positions matching TRBD1. J lost 3 bases, V lost 11 bases, and 10 bases had no gene match. Germline V gene sequence: CDR1 LNHDA, CDR2 SQIVND (reference sequence). This CDR3 has 13 residues. In DNA, the CDR3 is TGTGCCTCAGCGCCGGGACAGAACTACGAGCAGTACTTC. This gives the protein CASAPGQNYEQYF.

CDR3 coding DNA: TGTGCCAGCAGTTCGGTAAGAAGGAGCGCTGAAGCTTTCTTT. It codes for CASSSVRRSAEAFF. This sequence joins TRBV28 and TRBJ1-1; D unclear. The CDR3 totals 14 residues. Trimming shortened V by 4 bases and J by 6 bases, and 15 bases separated the two germline ends. Per the germline V gene, CDR1 is MDHEN and CDR2 is SYDVKM.

Notes on this clone: Different DNA sequences within this sample yield the same CDR3. The chain uses TRBV18 and TRBJ2-7; 8 nucleotides match TRBD2. The CDR3 length is 15 residues. CDR1 and CDR2 (germline): KGHSH, LQKENI. The J segment lost 3 bases and the V segment lost 3 bases, leaving 7 bases of the junction unmatched. The CDR3 sequence is CASSPGTRGLYEQYF. CDR3 DNA: TGTGCCAGCTCACCCGGGACTAGGGGCCTCTACGAGCAGTACTTC.

This rearrangement joins TRBV27 to TRBJ2-1, with 8 bases matching TRBD1. Germline values: CDR1 MNHEY, CDR2 SMNVEV (reference sequence). This CDR3 comprises 14 residues. V lost 1 base to trimming and J lost 13 bases; unmatched junction nucleotides: 9. For the CDR3, the DNA is TGTGCCAGCAGTTTATTTTCGGCAGGGGGCCTCCAGTTCTTC. It yields the protein CASSLFSAGGLQFF.

V and J are TRBV27 and TRBJ1-1; 7 positions match TRBD1. The trim removed 5 bases at V and 0 bases at J, leaving 6 bases unmatched. The germline V gene has CDR1 MNHEY and CDR2 SMNVEV (reference sequence). The CDR3 has 15 amino acids. This chain's CDR3 is CASSGGQRMNTEAFF. DNA for the CDR3: TGTGCCAGCAGTGGGGGACAGCGCATGAACACTGAAGCTTTCTTT.

The chain has TRBV7-9 and TRBJ1-4, with a weak D call TRBD1 (5 bases). V was shortened by 5 bases and J by 5 bases, with 12 bases between the two germline ends. Germline V gene sequence: CDR1 SEHNR, CDR2 FQNEAQ (reference sequence). This CDR3 has 14 amino acids. The CDR3 sequence is CASSPWEGNEKLFF. The CDR3 DNA reads as TGTGCCAGCAGCCCGTGGGAGGGGAATGAAAAACTGTTTTTT.

This clone was recorded a few times. The DNA of the CDR3 is TGCGCCAGCAGCTTGGAGGGTGGGGGGACCACTGAAGCTTTCTTT. As protein: CASSLEGGGTTEAFF. The chain has TRBV5-1 and TRBJ1-1, with D maybe TRBD1 (5 bases). The V and J ends lost 0 bases and 4 bases respectively, with 13 bases between them. This CDR3 spans 15 amino acids. Germline V CDR1 and CDR2: SGHRS, YFSETQ.

This clone was recorded once. V is TRBV27 and J is TRBJ2-5, with no clear D. The CDR3 runs to 12 residues. The V gene lost 8 bases and the J gene lost 2 bases, with 9 bases spanning the gap. Germline CDR1 MNHEY, CDR2 SMNVEV (reference sequence). Here the CDR3 DNA reads TGTGCCAGCTCGTCCAGTCAAGAGACCCAGTACTTC. Its protein product is CASSSSQETQYF.

The chain carries TRBV12-5 and TRBJ2-1; 14 positions match TRBD2. CDR1 and CDR2 (germline): LGHNT, FRNRAP. The CDR3 extends over 15 amino acids. The junction had 0 bases not matched to a gene; V was cut back by 1 base and J by 7 bases. CDR3 amino acids: CASGLGLAGGNEQFF. DNA of the CDR3: TGTGCTAGTGGTTTGGGACTAGCGGGGGGGAATGAGCAGTTCTTC.

The gene calls are TRBV27 and TRBJ1-6; 7 positions match TRBD1. The CDR3 sequence is 14 residues long. J gave up 8 bases and V 6 bases, and 7 bases lay outside the gene matches. The germline V gene has CDR1 MNHEY and CDR2 SMNVEV (reference sequence). The CDR3: CASRTGRPDSPLHF. In DNA, the CDR3 is TGTGCCAGCAGGACAGGGAGGCCGGATTCACCCCTCCACTTT.

J is TRBJ2-1 and V is TRBV19, with TRBD1 as a possible D gene (6 bases). V lost 8 bases to trimming and J lost 0 bases, with 11 bases between them. Germline-derived CDR1 and CDR2 are LNHDA and SQIVND (reference sequence). This CDR3 spans 14 amino acids. The DNA of the CDR3 is TGTGCCAGTGTCCAAGGGGGCTCCTACAATGAGCAGTTCTTC. Its protein product is CASVQGGSYNEQFF.

The sample holds one count of this clone. The gene calls are TRBV5-8 and TRBJ2-7, with 8 bases that match TRBD2. The CDR3 consists of 16 residues. V gave up 1 base and J gave up 0 bases; unmatched junction bases: 6. The germline V gene encodes CDR1 SGHTS and CDR2 YDEGEE. In nucleotides, the CDR3 is TGTGCCAGCAGCTTGATCGGGGGGGCCTCCTCCTACGAGCAGTACTTC. It codes for CASSLIGGASSYEQYF.

The V gene is TRBV5-4, the J gene TRBJ1-2, with TRBD1 identical over 7 bases. With V trimmed by 6 bases and J by 2 bases, 4 bases remained unmatched. This CDR3 is 13 amino acids long. Germline CDR1 and CDR2: SGHNT and YYREEE (reference sequence). The CDR3 protein is CASTLRGNYGYTF. The CDR3 DNA reads as TGTGCCAGCACCCTCAGGGGGAACTATGGCTACACCTTC.

Points on this clone: This may be a read error, as it is one base from a much larger clone. Other nucleotide sequences in the sample specify the same CDR3. The CDR3 sequence is CASSLTSGGYNEQFF. CDR3 nucleotide sequence: TGTGCCAGCAGCTTAACTAGCGGGGGGTACAATGAGCAGTTCTTC. The chain uses TRBV7-3 and TRBJ2-1; 10 nucleotides match TRBD2. Germline trimming cut 0 bases from V and 4 bases from J; bases unmatched to any gene: 0. CDR1 is SGHTA, CDR2 FQGTGA, per germline. This CDR3 region has 15 residues.

The chain uses TRBV6-5 and TRBJ2-7; tentatively, D is TRBD1 (5 bases). The germline CDR1 and CDR2 sequences are MNHEY and SVGAGI. The CDR3 has 11 amino acids. V was shortened by 7 bases and J by 2 bases, with 6 bases between the two germline ends. The CDR3 protein is CASTDTYEQYF. CDR3 in DNA: TGTGCCAGCACGGACACCTACGAGCAGTACTTC.

The genes are TRBV27 and TRBJ2-5; 9 positions agree with TRBD1. J gave up 1 base and V 6 bases, and 9 bases lay outside the gene matches. CDR1 and CDR2 from the germline V gene are MNHEY and SMNVEV (reference sequence). The CDR3 runs 16 residues. DNA of the CDR3: TGTGCCAGCAGGCGGTATGGGGACAGGGTCCAAGAGACCCAGTACTTC. Amino acid sequence: CASRRYGDRVQETQYF.

This chain connects TRBV27 to TRBJ1-1; the D gene is possibly TRBD1 (5 bases). Looked up from germline, CDR1 is MNHEY and CDR2 is SMNVEV (reference sequence). Trimming shortened V by 3 bases and J by 5 bases, and 10 bases separated the two germline ends. The CDR3 is 13 residues long. CDR3 region: CASSFVRGTEAFF. In nucleotides, the CDR3 is TGTGCCAGCAGTTTCGTCCGGGGGACTGAAGCTTTCTTT.

The chain combines TRBV3-1 (or the pseudogene TRBV3-2) with TRBJ2-3, with 10 bases matching TRBD2. Trimming cost V 6 bases and J 8 bases; bases outside gene matches: 2. In germline, CDR1 is LGHDT, CDR2 YNNKEL (reference sequence). The CDR3 consists of 12 residues. The CDR3 DNA sequence: TGTGCCAGCAGGTCTAGCGGGAGTACGCAGTATTTT. It encodes CASRSSGSTQYF.

This clone was detected only a few times. The rearrangement uses TRBV28 and TRBJ2-7; the D gene is possibly TRBD1 (6 bases). The V end lost 1 base, the J end lost 3 bases, and 10 bases lay between the germline ends. The germline V gene encodes CDR1 MDHEN and CDR2 SYDVKM. There are 14 residues in the CDR3. CDR3 sequence: CASSLSGAIYEQYF. In DNA, the CDR3 is TGTGCCAGCAGTTTATCAGGGGCCATCTACGAGCAGTACTTC.

J is TRBJ2-1 and V is TRBV29-1; 8 positions agree with TRBD1. CDR1 and CDR2 (germline): SQVTM, ANQGSEA. Trimming cost V 4 bases and J 3 bases; bases outside gene matches: 5. The CDR3 sequence is 14 residues long. The CDR3 spells CSVVGQGFYNEQFF. CDR3 in DNA: TGCAGCGTTGTTGGACAGGGATTCTACAATGAGCAGTTCTTC.

This clone has only one observation. The chain links TRBV7-8 to TRBJ1-6; D remains ambiguous. Looked up from germline, CDR1 is SGHVS and CDR2 is FQNEAQ. The CDR3 covers 17 residues. Trimming left V 4 bases short and J 3 bases short, with 16 bases between. The CDR3 here is CASSSVAATVYNSPLHF. The DNA for the CDR3 is TGTGCCAGCAGCTCCGTCGCTGCTACAGTCTATAATTCACCCCTCCACTTT.

This clone has more than one count but fewer than ten. The chain links TRBV28 to TRBJ2-7; TRBD1 is a possible D gene (6 bases). The ends were cut back, 3 bases at V and 3 bases at J, with 12 bases in the middle. Germline loops: CDR1 MDHEN, CDR2 SYDVKM. The length of the CDR3 is 14 residues. CDR3 sequence reads: CASSFLDRFYEQYF. The CDR3 bases are TGTGCCAGCAGTTTCCTCGACAGGTTCTACGAGCAGTACTTC.